This note documents a single T cell receptor beta chain sequence. Its target is not known. TCRdb's table, derived via immunoSEQ multiplex PCR, lists solely in-frame clones and lacks some. The table lists thousands of clones, over 80% of them singletons. This sample was included in a study of immune evolution from preneoplasia to lung adenocarcinoma. Findings and limits, study-wide: Later-stage lesions seemingly showed higher T cell density and diversity than normal lung.

This CDR3 is built from 16 residues. Germline loops: CDR1 SGHNT, CDR2 YYREEE (reference sequence). V was pared by 6 bases and J by 5 bases, with 20 bases between. Sequenced input: FFPE adjacent normal lung tissue. This chain joins TRBV5-4 and TRBJ2-2, with a tentative D call TRBD2 (6 bases). The clonotype was recovered from a person between 65 and 79 years old with lung adenocarcinoma. Written as DNA, the CDR3 is TGTGCCAGCACCCCTTTTGGCGGGGACGATACCGGGGAGCTGTTTTTT. It specifies CASTPFGGDDTGELFF.